The 11 T cell receptor beta chains reported below all come from one sample, sequenced in a study of T cell repertoires in aging, cancer and after chemotherapy. The template was genomic DNA from peripheral blood, not RNA. TRB rearrangements spanning V, D and J were amplified using mixed TRB-A/B primers. TCRdb re-called the multiplex PCR reads through MiXCR, storing one row per CDR3 protein. Among under 4,500 distinct CDR3 sequences, roughly 40% were seen once, and the ten largest hold around 60%. Sequences were obtained from blood. The source of these receptors is a human donor with a solid tumor.

The J gene is TRBJ2-7, the V gene TRBV6-2 or TRBV6-3; TRBD2 might be the D (6 bases). The germline gives CDR1 MNHEY, CDR2 SVGEGT. This CDR3 comprises 15 residues. V was shortened by 6 bases and J by 0 bases, with 15 bases between the two germline ends. Here the CDR3 reads CASRGGKMTSYEQYF. The CDR3 DNA reads as TGTGCCAGCAGGGGAGGAAAAATGACCTCCTACGAGCAGTACTTC.

J is TRBJ2-7 and V is TRBV6-6; D perhaps matches TRBD2 (5 bases). Trimming pared 2 bases from V and 0 bases from J, leaving 8 bases between. The CDR3 has 14 residues. In germline, CDR1 is MNHNY, CDR2 SVGAGI (reference sequence). CDR3 in DNA: TGTGCCAGCAGTTACAGACGGGGCTCCTACGAGCAGTACTTC. Its translation: CASSYRRGSYEQYF.

This clonotype is medium-sized. The chain is built from TRBV29-1 and TRBJ2-1; D not certain. Deletions cut 6 bases from V and 3 bases from J, with 9 bases between. Germline assignment: CDR1 SQVTM and CDR2 ANQGSEA. The CDR3 has 12 amino acids. DNA for the CDR3: TGCAGCGTCCAATGGAGCTACAATGAGCAGTTCTTC. It is translated as CSVQWSYNEQFF.

This clonotype was seen more than once but under ten times. This sequence joins TRBV5-1 and TRBJ1-1; D is possibly TRBD1 (5 bases). From germline, CDR1 is SGHRS and CDR2 YFSETQ. The CDR3 covers 14 residues. With 5 bases removed from V and 0 bases from J, the gap between germline ends came to 11 bases. The CDR3, as DNA: TGCGCCAGCAGGGAGGGACTGATGAACACTGAAGCTTTCTTT. This gives the protein CASREGLMNTEAFF.

The CDR3 sequence is CASSPTSGNTGELFF. CDR3 in DNA: TGTGCCAGCAGTCCGACTAGCGGGAACACCGGGGAGCTGTTTTTT. J is TRBJ2-2 and V is TRBV6-6, with TRBD2 matching 9 bases. This CDR3 has 15 residues. Germline V gene data show CDR1 as MNHNY and CDR2 as SVGAGI (reference sequence). After removal of 5 bases from V and 1 base from J, the junction contained 2 bases not matched to a gene.

This clonotype is labeled medium-sized (0.01 to 0.1%). V is TRBV11-1 and J is TRBJ2-6; D might be TRBD2 (5 bases). Trimming shortened V by 3 bases and J by 3 bases, and 9 bases separated the two germline ends. The CDR3 is made up of 15 amino acids. Germline-derived CDR1 and CDR2 are SGHAT and FQDESV (reference sequence). CDR3 bases: TGTGCCAGCAGCTTTGAGGCGGGTGGGGCCAACGTCCTGACTTTC. This gives the protein CASSFEAGGANVLTF.

The V call is TRBV5-1, the J call TRBJ2-7; the match to TRBD2 covers 9 bases. Trimming cost V 6 bases and J 7 bases; bases outside gene matches: 14. Germline V gene data show CDR1 as SGHRS and CDR2 as YFSETQ. This CDR3 is 15 amino acids long. Here the CDR3 DNA reads TGCGCCAGCAAGCCCGGAATGACTAGCGGTTTGGAGCAGTACTTC. It codes for CASKPGMTSGLEQYF. Variable domain in full (rest from reference TRBV5-1 and TRBJ2-7): KAGVTQTPRYLIKTRGQQVTLSCSPISGHRSVSWYQQTPGQGLQFLFEYFSETQRNKGNFPGRFSGRQFSNSRSEMNVSTLELGDSALYLCASKPGMTSGLEQYFGPGTRLTVT.

This chain joins TRBV18 and TRBJ1-4; weak D call: TRBD1 (5 bases). Trimming left V 5 bases short and J 6 bases short, with 13 bases between. Germline V gene lookup returns CDR1 KGHSH and CDR2 LQKENI. CDR3 length: 14 residues. DNA for the CDR3: TGTGCCAGCTCATCCGGGGGTGTTTATGAAAAACTGTTTTTT. Translated: CASSSGGVYEKLFF. The variable domain in full, with the rest retrieved from reference TRBV18 and TRBJ1-4, is NAGVMQNPRHLVRRRGQEARLRCSPMKGHSHVYWYRQLPEEGLKFMVYLQKENIIDESGMPKERFSAEFPKEGPSILRIQQVVRGDSAAYFCASSSGGVYEKLFFGSGTQLSVL.

This sequence joins TRBV30 and TRBJ1-4, with 8 bases aligning to TRBD1. V was clipped by 2 bases and J by 3 bases; unmatched bases: 2. The CDR3 is 14 residues long. Germline CDR1 and CDR2: GTSNPN and SVGIG (reference sequence). CDR3 nucleotides: TGTGCCTGGAGTCAACAGGGGGCTAATGAAAAACTGTTTTTT. The encoded protein is CAWSQQGANEKLFF.

This clonotype was counted between two and nine times. The genes are TRBV5-6 and TRBJ1-2, with D uncertain. V was trimmed by 4 bases and J by 6 bases, leaving 13 bases between them. From germline, CDR1 is SGHDT and CDR2 YYEEEE. CDR3 length: 13 amino acids. CDR3 amino acids: CASSPRGSNGYTF. For the CDR3, the DNA is TGTGCCAGCAGCCCAAGAGGGAGTAATGGCTACACCTTC.

The CDR3 reads CSFQGGLSTDTQYF. The CDR3 DNA reads TGCAGTTTTCAGGGGGGCCTAAGCACAGATACGCAGTATTTT. V usage is TRBV20-1 and J usage is TRBJ2-3; D is possibly TRBD1 (7 bases). Germline values: CDR1 DFQATT, CDR2 SNEGSKA (reference sequence). This CDR3 contains 14 residues. With 8 bases removed from V and 0 bases from J, the gap between germline ends came to 15 bases.